Presented here are 15 T cell receptor beta chains from one specimen sequenced in a study of blood T cell repertoires in COVID-19. The protocol was immunoSEQ multiplex PCR, while the TCRdb copy is restricted to in-frame clones and leaves out a portion. The data contain more than 300,000 clones, 85% to 95% of them singletons. The sequenced material came from PBMCs or T cells enriched from blood (not recorded which). The receptors stem from a young woman who had been exposed to COVID-19.

This chain links TRBV27 with TRBJ2-3, with TRBD1 as a possible D gene (6 bases). Trimming took 0 bases from V and 4 from J, leaving 20 bases between them. Germline values: CDR1 MNHEY, CDR2 SMNVEV (reference sequence). The CDR3 length is 18 residues. CDR3 sequence reads: CASSLSIVGGPAADTQYF. The CDR3 nucleotides are TGTGCCAGCAGTTTATCGATTGTTGGGGGCCCGGCGGCAGATACGCAGTATTTT.

The chain joins TRBV27 to TRBJ2-7, with TRBD1 identical over 12 bases. V lost 8 bases to trimming and J lost 7 bases; unmatched junction nucleotides: 9. CDR3 length equals 14 residues. Germline V gene data show CDR1 as MNHEY and CDR2 as SMNVEV (reference sequence). The chain's CDR3 is CASQPGQGAGEQYF. CDR3 DNA sequence: TGTGCCAGCCAACCGGGACAGGGGGCGGGGGAGCAGTACTTC.

The rearrangement links TRBV11-3 to TRBJ2-1; TRBD2 matches 7 bases. CDR3 length: 15 amino acids. CDR1 is SGHNT and CDR2 is YENEEA in the germline V gene. The V segment lost 0 bases and the J segment 4 bases; nucleotides outside the gene matches: 3. CDR3 nucleotides: TGTGCCAGCAGCTTAGACGGGGGGAGATACAATGAGCAGTTCTTC. The encoded protein is CASSLDGGRYNEQFF.

This chain uses TRBV30 with TRBJ2-3; D is ambiguous. CDR1 is GTSNPN and CDR2 is SVGIG in the germline V gene (reference sequence). The CDR3 spans 14 residues. V was clipped by 0 bases and J by 0 bases, with 7 bases between them. The CDR3 nucleotides are TGTGCCTGGAGTGTAAGCAGGAGCACAGATACGCAGTATTTT. This gives the protein CAWSVSRSTDTQYF.

This clone was detected once. The rearrangement links TRBV6-5 to TRBJ2-1; 11 bases map to TRBD2. In germline, CDR1 is MNHEY, CDR2 SVGAGI. This CDR3 comprises 14 residues. V shed 9 bases, J shed 4 bases, and the junction held 5 bases outside the gene matches. CDR3 in amino acids: CASTGTSGYNEQFF. The DNA for the CDR3 is TGTGCCAGTACCGGGACTAGCGGTTACAATGAGCAGTTCTTC.

The chain joins TRBV3-1 (or the pseudogene TRBV3-2) to TRBJ1-1; D remains unclear. The germline CDR1 and CDR2 sequences are LGHDT and YNNKEL (reference sequence). The CDR3 has 14 residues. The germline V and J ends were trimmed by 4 bases and 4 bases, with 13 bases remaining between them. CDR3 region: CASSPPNRVTEAFF. The DNA of the CDR3 is TGTGCCAGCAGCCCACCCAACCGGGTCACTGAAGCTTTCTTT.

The V gene is TRBV7-9, the J gene TRBJ2-1; TRBD2 matches 10 bases. The CDR3 extends over 18 amino acids. Germline loops: CDR1 SEHNR, CDR2 FQNEAQ (reference sequence). V dropped 0 bases and J dropped 7; count of bases not matched to a gene: 12. CDR3 protein: CASSLAGQRGGSVNEQFF. The CDR3, as DNA: TGTGCCAGCAGCTTAGCGGGCCAGCGGGGGGGCTCAGTTAATGAGCAGTTCTTC.

The chain joins TRBV27 to TRBJ2-5; 8 nucleotides align to TRBD2. The germline V gene has CDR1 MNHEY and CDR2 SMNVEV (reference sequence). This CDR3 is built from 14 residues. The V segment lost 3 bases and the J segment 5 bases; nucleotides outside the gene matches: 5. In DNA form, the CDR3 reads TGTGCCAGCAGTTTCGGGACTAGTTACGAGACCCAGTACTTC. Translating gives CASSFGTSYETQYF.

This clone was found a few times. V and J are TRBV2 and TRBJ1-5, with D possibly matching TRBD1 (5 bases). V dropped 6 bases and J dropped 5 bases, with 11 bases sitting between them. Germline CDR1 reads SNHLY; CDR2 reads FYNNEI. The CDR3 extends over 13 amino acids. CDR3 nucleotide sequence: TGTGCCAGCAGATATACAGGCTATCAGCCCCAGCATTTT. Translating it yields CASRYTGYQPQHF.

This rearrangement joins TRBV19 to TRBJ2-1; a weak D match, TRBD2 (6 bases). The CDR3 is made up of 14 amino acids. The V gene lost 4 bases and the J gene lost 5 bases, with 12 bases spanning the gap. CDR1 and CDR2 (germline): LNHDA, SQIVND (reference sequence). The CDR3 sequence is CASSRPGLNNEQFF. DNA of the CDR3: TGTGCCAGTAGTAGACCGGGACTGAACAATGAGCAGTTCTTC. Filled out from reference TRBV19 and TRBJ2-1, the complete variable domain reads DGGITQSPKYLFRKEGQNVTLSCEQNLNHDAMYWYRQDPGQGLRLIYYSQIVNDFQKGDIAEGYSVSREKKESFPLTVTSAQKNPTAFYLCASSRPGLNNEQFFGPGTRLTVL.

The chain has TRBV4-1 and TRBJ2-7, with a possible D match to TRBD2 (5 bases). The germline V and J ends were trimmed by 1 base and 4 bases, with 14 bases remaining between them. Looked up from germline, CDR1 is MGHRA and CDR2 is YSYEKL. The CDR3 is 15 residues long. The DNA for the CDR3 is TGCGCCAGCAGCCAAGGAGGGCAGTTAGTTTACGAGCAGTACTTC. Translating gives CASSQGGQLVYEQYF.

The genes are TRBV7-7 and TRBJ2-2; tentatively, D is TRBD2 (6 bases). Germline lookup yields CDR1 SSHAT and CDR2 FNYEAQ (reference sequence). This CDR3 is 14 amino acids long. V was trimmed by 8 bases and J by 3 bases, leaving 13 bases between them. The CDR3 region is CASRPGGDTGELFF. Written as DNA, the CDR3 is TGTGCCAGCCGCCCAGGCGGGGACACCGGGGAGCTGTTTTTT.

This chain uses TRBV5-3 with TRBJ2-2; 7 bases map to TRBD1. TRBV5-3 is assigned to the ORF class and has an uncertain function. Trimming at V came to 4 bases and at J to 3 bases, leaving 12 bases not matched to a gene. This CDR3 is 17 amino acids long. The CDR3 DNA sequence: TGTGCCAGAAGCCGGGACAGCCCGTCTGGGGACACCGGGGAGCTGTTTTTT. Translating it yields CARSRDSPSGDTGELFF.

The rearrangement uses TRBV18 and TRBJ2-1, with a tentative D call TRBD1 (6 bases). V lost 2 bases and J 7 bases, leaving 12 bases between the germline ends. Per germline, CDR1 KGHSH and CDR2 LQKENI. The CDR3 totals 14 residues. The chain's CDR3 is CASSPRGWLNEQFF. The CDR3 DNA sequence: TGTGCCAGCTCACCAAGGGGGTGGTTAAATGAGCAGTTCTTC.

The V and J genes are TRBV7-9 and TRBJ2-7; a possible D gene is TRBD1 (6 bases). The germline gives CDR1 SEHNR, CDR2 FQNEAQ (reference sequence). V was pared by 5 bases and J by 0 bases, with 8 bases between. The CDR3 spans 13 residues. The CDR3 protein is CASSGQSSYEQYF. The CDR3 DNA reads as TGTGCCAGCAGCGGACAGAGCTCCTACGAGCAGTACTTC.